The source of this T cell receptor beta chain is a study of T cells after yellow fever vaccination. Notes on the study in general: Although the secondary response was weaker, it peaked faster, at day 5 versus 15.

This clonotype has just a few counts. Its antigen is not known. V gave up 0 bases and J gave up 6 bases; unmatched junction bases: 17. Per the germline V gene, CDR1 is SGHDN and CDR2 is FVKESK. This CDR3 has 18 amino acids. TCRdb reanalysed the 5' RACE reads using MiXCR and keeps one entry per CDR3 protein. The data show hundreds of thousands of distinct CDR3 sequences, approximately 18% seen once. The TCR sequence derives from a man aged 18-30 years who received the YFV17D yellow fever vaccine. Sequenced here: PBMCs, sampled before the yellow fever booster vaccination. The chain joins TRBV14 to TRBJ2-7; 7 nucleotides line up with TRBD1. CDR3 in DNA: TGTGCCAGCAGCCAAGACCCCCGGGACAGAACGTGGAAGTGCGAGCAGTACGTC. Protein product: CASSQDPRDRTWKCEQYV.